One sample yielded the 17 T cell receptor beta chains listed below, sequenced in a study of blood T cell repertoires in COVID-19. Profiling relied on immunoSEQ multiplex PCR, and the TCRdb table lists in-frame clones only, not all of them. The data show approximately 250,000 clones, around 90% seen once. Sequenced: PBMCs or T cells enriched from blood (not recorded which). All receptors derive from a woman aged 55 to 70 in a cohort exposed to, infected with or recovered from COVID-19 (not recorded which).

The CDR3 spells CASTSERTRETQYF. The CDR3 DNA sequence: TGTGCCAGCACCTCAGAGCGGACTAGGGAGACCCAGTACTTC. The chain is built from TRBV28 and TRBJ2-5; 7 nucleotides align to TRBD2. Germline V CDR1 and CDR2: MDHEN, SYDVKM. V lost 7 bases, J lost 5 bases, and 10 bases stayed unmatched. The CDR3 covers 14 residues. Complete variable domain (other parts from reference TRBV28 and TRBJ2-5): DVKVTQSSRYLVKRTGEKVFLECVQDMDHENMFWYRQDPGLGLRLIYFSYDVKMKEKGDIPEGYSVSREKKERFSLILESASTNQTSMYLCASTSERTRETQYFGPGTRLLVL.

V and J are TRBV24-1 and TRBJ2-5; 8 bases map to TRBD1. J gave up 5 bases and V 4 bases, and 5 bases lay outside the gene matches. Germline V lookup: CDR1 KGHDR, CDR2 SFDVKD. The CDR3 consists of 14 residues. This CDR3 is CATSETGTGETQYF. The CDR3, as DNA: TGTGCCACCAGTGAGACCGGGACAGGCGAGACCCAGTACTTC.

The rearrangement links TRBV19 to TRBJ2-5; TRBD1 is a possible D gene (5 bases). Germline V gene sequence: CDR1 LNHDA, CDR2 SQIVND (reference sequence). V gave up 5 bases and J gave up 5 bases, with 21 bases separating them. The CDR3 runs to 16 residues. The CDR3 is CASSPARAGRGETQYF. CDR3 nucleotides: TGTGCCAGTAGTCCCGCCCGGGCAGGGCGAGGTGAGACCCAGTACTTC.

This clone showed up just a few times. This rearrangement joins TRBV5-1 to TRBJ2-1; D is perhaps TRBD2 (6 bases). The V gene's germline CDR1 is SGHRS and CDR2 YFSETQ. The germline V and J ends were trimmed by 3 bases and 0 bases, with 10 bases remaining between them. The CDR3 contains 15 residues. CDR3: CASSSRGSSYNEQFF. As DNA, the CDR3 is TGCGCCAGCAGCTCCCGGGGGAGCTCCTACAATGAGCAGTTCTTC.

The gene calls are TRBV28 and TRBJ2-4; no firm D call. The germline gives CDR1 MDHEN, CDR2 SYDVKM. The CDR3 runs 11 residues. The V end lost 6 bases, the J end lost 7 bases, and 7 bases lay between the germline ends. The chain's CDR3 is CASRGNNIQYF. CDR3 sequence (DNA): TGTGCCAGCAGGGGCAATAACATTCAGTACTTC.

This chain connects TRBV12-3 or TRBV12-4 to TRBJ2-5, with D possibly being TRBD2 (5 bases). V shed 5 bases and J shed 7 bases, with 11 bases lying between them. CDR3 length: 12 amino acids. The CDR3 DNA sequence: TGTGCCAGCAGTGGGAGAACGGGGACCCAGTACTTC. Its protein product is CASSGRTGTQYF.

This chain joins TRBV6-5 and TRBJ1-5; 7 bases are a match to TRBD1. The germline V gene has CDR1 MNHEY and CDR2 SVGAGI. The CDR3 runs to 13 residues. V lost 0 bases and J lost 14; bases outside the gene matches: 7. CDR3 in DNA: TGTGCCAGCAGTTACTCGGTGGGGACAGCGAAGCATTTT. Its translation is CASSYSVGTAKHF.

This sequence joins TRBV27 and TRBJ2-3, with D uncertain. Germline lookup yields CDR1 MNHEY and CDR2 SMNVEV (reference sequence). The V and J ends lost 6 bases and 3 bases respectively, with 7 bases between them. The CDR3 loop spans 12 amino acids. CDR3: CASRGRTDTQYF. CDR3 DNA: TGTGCCAGCAGGGGCCGGACAGATACGCAGTATTTT.

This clone was seen more than once but under ten times. V is TRBV7-2 and J is TRBJ2-1; a possible D gene is TRBD1 (7 bases). Germline CDR1 reads SGHTA; CDR2 reads FQGNSA. V lost 4 bases to trimming and J lost 5 bases, with 18 bases between them. There are 16 residues in the CDR3. CDR3 loop: CASSSRQGGSNNEQFF. CDR3 nucleotides: TGTGCCAGCAGCTCGAGACAGGGAGGTTCGAACAATGAGCAGTTCTTC.

The chain is built from TRBV11-2 and TRBJ2-1; TRBD1 matches 9 bases. Trimming removed 6 bases from V and 5 bases from J; junction bases left unmatched: 5. CDR1 SGHAT and CDR2 FQNNGV come from the germline V gene. This CDR3 is built from 14 residues. The CDR3 region is CASRVTGGNNEQFF. The CDR3 bases are TGTGCCAGCAGGGTGACAGGGGGGAACAATGAGCAGTTCTTC.

CDR3 amino acids: CASSRGQGNQPQHF. The CDR3 DNA follows: TGTGCCAGCAGTAGGGGACAGGGGAATCAGCCCCAGCATTTT. The V gene is TRBV2, the J gene TRBJ1-5; 10 bases match TRBD1. Trimming removed 5 bases from V and 4 bases from J; junction bases left unmatched: 2. Germline V gene data show CDR1 as SNHLY and CDR2 as FYNNEI. The CDR3 is made up of 14 amino acids.

The chain links TRBV6-2 or TRBV6-3 to TRBJ2-7, with D unclear. The CDR3 loop spans 11 amino acids. The V end lost 4 bases, the J end lost 5 bases, and 6 bases lay between the germline ends. Per germline, CDR1 MNHEY and CDR2 SVGEGT. Here the CDR3 DNA reads TGTGCCAGCAGTTTATCGGACGAGCAGTACTTC. Translated, it gives CASSLSDEQYF.

This chain connects TRBV15 to TRBJ1-2; D perhaps matches TRBD1 (5 bases). The V end was cut by 7 bases, the J end by 7 bases, with 16 bases between. The length of the CDR3 is 13 residues. The germline gives CDR1 LNHNV, CDR2 YYDKDF (reference sequence). The CDR3 loop reads CATTPGGYGGYTF. DNA for the CDR3: TGTGCCACCACCCCCGGGGGGTACGGTGGCTACACCTTC.

This clone was found a few times. The gene calls are TRBV6-5 and TRBJ2-4; the D gene is possibly TRBD2 (7 bases). Germline assignment: CDR1 MNHEY and CDR2 SVGAGI. V lost 0 bases to trimming and J lost 0 bases, with 9 bases between them. The CDR3 has 16 amino acids. CDR3 sequence: CASSYSGGLAKNIQYF. In DNA form, the CDR3 reads TGTGCCAGCAGTTACTCCGGGGGGCTAGCCAAAAACATTCAGTACTTC.

The chain employs TRBV6-5 and TRBJ1-6, with 7 bases matching TRBD1. The CDR3 has 14 amino acids. The germline gives CDR1 MNHEY, CDR2 SVGAGI. The J segment lost 10 bases and the V segment lost 7 bases, leaving 10 bases of the junction unmatched. The CDR3 DNA is TGTGCCAGCACCCTGACAGGGAACCAATCACCCCTCCACTTT. Translated, it gives CASTLTGNQSPLHF.

This chain connects TRBV2 to TRBJ2-5; the match to TRBD1 covers 7 bases. This CDR3 is 15 amino acids long. Unmatched junction bases numbered 8, after V lost 6 bases and J lost 1 base. The V gene's germline CDR1 is SNHLY and CDR2 FYNNEI. The CDR3 here is CASSEWTGFQETQYF. The CDR3 DNA follows: TGTGCCAGCAGCGAGTGGACAGGTTTCCAAGAGACCCAGTACTTC.

The chain combines TRBV30 with TRBJ1-5, with unresolved D. Trimming removed 0 bases from V and 1 base from J, with 4 bases in between. CDR3 size: 13 residues. In germline, CDR1 is GTSNPN, CDR2 SVGIG (reference sequence). The CDR3 spells CAWSVQSNQPQHF. The CDR3, as DNA: TGTGCCTGGAGTGTACAGAGCAATCAGCCCCAGCATTTT. Complete variable domain (other parts from reference TRBV30 and TRBJ1-5): SQTIHQWPATLVQPVGSPLSLECTVEGTSNPNLYWYRQAAGRGLQLLFYSVGIGQISSEVPQNLSASRPQDRQFILSSKKLLLSDSGFYLCAWSVQSNQPQHFGDGTRLSIL.